The clone carrying this T cell receptor (beta chain) occurred a few times. TCRdb reprocessed the 5' RACE reads with MiXCR, giving one entry per CDR3 protein. The top ten hold around 8.1% of the sample, which has fewer than 650,000 distinct CDR3 sequences, around 16% seen once. This entry is derived from a study of T-cell memory formation after mild COVID-19. Germline lookup yields CDR1 SQVTM and CDR2 ANQGSEA. V lost 5 bases and J 2 bases, leaving 12 bases between the germline ends. This CDR3 has 13 residues. This chain joins TRBV29-1 and TRBJ1-2; no clear D. Sequenced sample: PBMCs or a T cell subset sorted from them (not recorded which). The clonotype comes from an adult woman who had mild COVID-19 (a few samples of this study predate the infection). Cell type and time point are not known. CDR3 protein: CSVFPPGNYGYTF. The CDR3 DNA sequence: TGCAGCGTTTTTCCTCCGGGAAACTATGGCTACACCTTC. The complete variable domain, with remaining parts taken from reference TRBV29-1 and TRBJ1-2, reads SAVISQKPSRDICQRGTSLTIQCQVDSQVTMMFWYRQQPGQSLTLIATANQGSEATYESGFVIDKFPISRPNLTFSTLTVSNMSPEDSSIYLCSVFPPGNYGYTFGSGTRLTVV.